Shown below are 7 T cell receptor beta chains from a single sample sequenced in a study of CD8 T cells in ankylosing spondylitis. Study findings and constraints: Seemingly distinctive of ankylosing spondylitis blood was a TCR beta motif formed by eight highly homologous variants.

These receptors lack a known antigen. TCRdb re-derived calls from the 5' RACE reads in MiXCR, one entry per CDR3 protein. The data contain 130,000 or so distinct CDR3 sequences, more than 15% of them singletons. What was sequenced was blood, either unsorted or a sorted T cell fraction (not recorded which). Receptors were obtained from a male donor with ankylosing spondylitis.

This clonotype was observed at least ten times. This chain's CDR3 is CASSLVHEQYF. The CDR3 DNA is TGTGCCAGCAGTTTAGTACACGAGCAGTACTTC. V usage is TRBV28 and J usage is TRBJ2-7; D remains unclear. The CDR3 consists of 11 residues. The germline CDR1 and CDR2 sequences are MDHEN and SYDVKM. V shed 2 bases and J shed 5 bases, with 4 bases lying between them.

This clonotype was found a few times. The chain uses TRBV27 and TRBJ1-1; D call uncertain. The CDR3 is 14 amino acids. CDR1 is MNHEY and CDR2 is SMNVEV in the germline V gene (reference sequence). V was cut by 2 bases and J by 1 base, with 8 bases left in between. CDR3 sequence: CASSLAGPNTEAFF. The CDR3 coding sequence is TGTGCCAGCAGTTTAGCCGGACCGAACACTGAAGCTTTCTTT.

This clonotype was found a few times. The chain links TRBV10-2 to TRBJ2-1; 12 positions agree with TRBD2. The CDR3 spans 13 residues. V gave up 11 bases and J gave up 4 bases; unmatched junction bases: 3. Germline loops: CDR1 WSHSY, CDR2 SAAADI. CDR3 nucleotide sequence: TGCGCCGTGGGACTAGCGGGTTACAATGAGCAGTTCTTC. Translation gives CAVGLAGYNEQFF.

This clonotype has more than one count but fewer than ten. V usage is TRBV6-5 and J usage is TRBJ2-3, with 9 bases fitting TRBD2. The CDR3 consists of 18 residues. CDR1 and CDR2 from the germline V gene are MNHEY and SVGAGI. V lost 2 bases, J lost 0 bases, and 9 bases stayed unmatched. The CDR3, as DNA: TGTGCCAGCAGTTACGGGCGTGTTAGCGGGAGCAGCACAGATACGCAGTATTTT. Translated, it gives CASSYGRVSGSSTDTQYF.

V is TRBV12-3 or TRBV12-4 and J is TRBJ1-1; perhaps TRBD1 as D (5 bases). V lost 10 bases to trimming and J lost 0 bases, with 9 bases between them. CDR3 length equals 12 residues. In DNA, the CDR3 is TGTGCCACGAGACAGATGAACACTGAAGCTTTCTTT. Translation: CATRQMNTEAFF.

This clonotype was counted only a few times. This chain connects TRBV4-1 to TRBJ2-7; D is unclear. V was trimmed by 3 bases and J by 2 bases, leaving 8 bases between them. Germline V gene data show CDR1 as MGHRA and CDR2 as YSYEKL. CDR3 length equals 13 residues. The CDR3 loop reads CASSHHGTYEQYF. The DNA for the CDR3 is TGCGCCAGCAGCCACCACGGAACCTACGAGCAGTACTTC.

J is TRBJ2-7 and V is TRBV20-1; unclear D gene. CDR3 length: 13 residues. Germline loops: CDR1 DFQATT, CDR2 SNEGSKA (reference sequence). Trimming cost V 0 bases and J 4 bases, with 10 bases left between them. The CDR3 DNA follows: TGCAGTGCTAGAGATCCCCAGTTGTACGAGCAGTACTTC. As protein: CSARDPQLYEQYF.